Given below is one T cell receptor (beta chain) in context. As yet, its antigen is unknown. This sample is drawn from a study of cytomegalovirus exposure and HLA in healthy donors. Study results and limitations: Some TCR beta chains (approximately 180 of them) were listed as cytomegalovirus-associated.

Researchers ran the PCR with 60 Vbeta and 13 Jbeta primers. The method was immunoSEQ multiplex PCR; TCRdb's version includes in-frame clones alone and lacks a portion of them. The sample lists about 130,000 clones, about 80% seen once, with about 5.3% in the top ten. V was pared by 0 bases and J by 5 bases, with 7 bases between. The CDR3 consists of 13 residues. The germline gives CDR1 LGHNA, CDR2 YSLEER. This rearrangement joins TRBV4-3 to TRBJ2-5; no firm D call. Source material: PBMCs. The receptor was isolated from a man aged 30 to 39 in good health and CMV-seronegative. The CDR3 DNA follows: TGCGCCAGCAGCCAAGATTCGAGGGAGACCCAGTACTTC. Protein: CASSQDSRETQYF.